What follows are 17 T cell receptor beta chains derived from one specimen sequenced in a study of response to subunit inactivated influenza vaccine. TCRdb independently ran MiXCR on the RT-PCR reads; one entry per CDR3 protein. The profile covers around 600,000 distinct CDR3 sequences, with around 11% appearing a single time and 11% taken by the ten largest. These data were also filed under a second study, of T cells expressing NK-cell markers. Per that paper: It was by 5'RACE template switching with UMIs that TCR beta cDNA was made.

The sequencing used PBMCs from blood, collected on the day of vaccination. The receptors stem from a man aged 50-59 years who received an inactivated influenza vaccine.

The chain links TRBV7-9 to TRBJ2-7; D may correspond to TRBD1 or TRBD2 (5 bases each). CDR1 and CDR2 (germline): SEHNR, FQNEAQ (reference sequence). Trimming shortened V by 4 bases and J by 7 bases, and 26 bases separated the two germline ends. The CDR3 runs to 17 residues. CDR3 sequence: CASSYTSGTAHRYEQYF. In nucleotides, the CDR3 is TGTGCCAGCAGCTACACCTCCGGGACCGCCCATCGGTATGAGCAGTACTTC.

Ten or more counts support this clonotype. This sequence joins TRBV12-3 or TRBV12-4 and TRBJ2-1, with TRBD2 as a possible D gene (6 bases). The V and J ends lost 6 bases and 8 bases respectively, with 8 bases between them. The CDR3 loop spans 11 amino acids. The CDR3 loop reads CASSRGYEQFF. CDR3 coding DNA: TGTGCCAGCAGCCGGGGGTATGAGCAGTTCTTC.

V usage is TRBV11-1 and J usage is TRBJ2-1, with D unclear. Germline V gene sequence: CDR1 SGHAT, CDR2 FQDESV (reference sequence). Trimming stripped 2 bases from V and 7 bases from J, with 27 bases between. This CDR3 spans 19 amino acids. CDR3 coding DNA: TGTGCCAGCAGCTTACAGCCCCCCCTCGACGCAAAGAAAGTAAATGAGCAGTTCTTC. It codes for CASSLQPPLDAKKVNEQFF.

This clonotype was counted only a few times. The chain is built from TRBV20-1 and TRBJ2-1, with 9 bases that match TRBD1. The CDR3 totals 12 residues. J lost 9 bases, V lost 5 bases, and 5 bases had no gene match. In germline, CDR1 is DFQATT, CDR2 SNEGSKA (reference sequence). DNA for the CDR3: TGCAGTGCTCTTGACAGGGGGATTGAGCAGTTCTTC. This gives the protein CSALDRGIEQFF.

The V gene is TRBV19, the J gene TRBJ2-5, with 7 positions matching TRBD1. V trimming: 3 bases; J trimming: 0 bases; junction bases outside the gene matches: 4. The germline V gene has CDR1 LNHDA and CDR2 SQIVND (reference sequence). The CDR3 covers 15 residues. CDR3 in amino acids: CASSIRTGYQETQYF. CDR3 DNA: TGTGCCAGTAGTATTCGGACAGGCTACCAAGAGACCCAGTACTTC. Combining the CDR3 with reference TRBV19 and TRBJ2-5 gives the whole variable domain DGGITQSPKYLFRKEGQNVTLSCEQNLNHDAMYWYRQDPGQGLRLIYYSQIVNDFQKGDIAEGYSVSREKKESFPLTVTSAQKNPTAFYLCASSIRTGYQETQYFGPGTRLLVL.

The CDR3 bases are TGTGCCAGCAGCGTAGGGGTAGCTGCGACCCAGTACTTC. Protein sequence: CASSVGVAATQYF. The chain recombines TRBV9 with TRBJ2-5; D not certain. The CDR3 consists of 13 residues. The germline V gene has CDR1 SGDLS and CDR2 YYNGEE. The V and J ends lost 0 bases and 7 bases respectively, with 10 bases between them.

This chain uses TRBV2 with TRBJ2-1, with 8 bases identical to TRBD2. J gave up 3 bases and V 7 bases, and 8 bases lay outside the gene matches. CDR1 is SNHLY, CDR2 FYNNEI, per germline. This CDR3 is built from 15 residues. As DNA, the CDR3 is TGTGCCAGCACCTACGGGGGGGCCCTCTACAATGAGCAGTTCTTC. Its protein is CASTYGGALYNEQFF.

This clonotype was seen only a few times. The chain recombines TRBV12-3 or TRBV12-4 with TRBJ2-5, with 9 bases that match TRBD1. V lost 6 bases, J lost 2 bases, and 7 bases stayed unmatched. The CDR3 covers 15 residues. The CDR3 sequence is CASRLQGAGQETQYF. CDR3 nucleotide sequence: TGTGCCAGCAGACTACAGGGGGCAGGTCAAGAGACCCAGTACTTC.

This clonotype was seen more than once but under ten times. V and J are TRBV29-1 and TRBJ2-3; D is tentatively TRBD1 or TRBD2 (5 bases each). V gave up 5 bases and J gave up 4 bases, with 13 bases separating them. Germline-derived CDR1 and CDR2 are SQVTM and ANQGSEA. The CDR3 length is 13 residues. This CDR3 reads CSVWGSGSDTQYF. The DNA of the CDR3 is TGCAGCGTTTGGGGGTCGGGGTCAGATACGCAGTATTTT.

Turning to this clonotype: The junction departs from germline at one end; a sequencing error may be responsible. The chain is built from TRBV5-1 and TRBJ2-5; maybe TRBD2 (5 bases). The germline V gene encodes CDR1 SGHRS and CDR2 YFSETQ. This CDR3 contains 15 residues. Here the CDR3 reads CANSLAASPQETQYF. In nucleotides, the CDR3 is TGCGCCAACAGCTTGGCAGCTAGCCCACAAGAGACCCAGTACTTC.

The V and J genes are TRBV27 and TRBJ2-1; 8 nucleotides agree with TRBD2. The germline V gene encodes CDR1 MNHEY and CDR2 SMNVEV (reference sequence). This CDR3 spans 17 amino acids. V lost 2 bases and J lost 7; bases outside the gene matches: 13. The CDR3 bases are TGTGCCAGCAGTTTAGCCCGGCTTGGCGGGGGGTGGAATGAGCAGTTCTTC. As protein: CASSLARLGGGWNEQFF.

This rearrangement joins TRBV12-3 or TRBV12-4 to TRBJ2-1, with a weak D call TRBD1 (6 bases). The V and J ends lost 10 bases and 0 bases respectively, with 31 bases between them. The CDR3 is 20 residues long. The CDR3 protein is CATSLVEGQFISSSYNEQFF. CDR3 sequence (DNA): TGTGCCACCTCTTTGGTTGAGGGACAATTTATTTCTAGCTCCTACAATGAGCAGTTCTTC.

This clonotype was seen more than once but under ten times. The genes are TRBV15 and TRBJ2-5, with a tentative D call TRBD1 (6 bases). Between the trimmed V and J ends, which lost 0 bases and 6 bases, there was a span of 14 bases. CDR1 and CDR2 from the germline V gene are LNHNV and YYDKDF (reference sequence). This CDR3 contains 15 residues. CDR3 sequence reads: CATSRDQGLRQTQYF. The DNA for the CDR3 is TGTGCCACCAGCAGAGACCAGGGGCTAAGGCAGACCCAGTACTTC.

The rearrangement links TRBV18 to TRBJ2-2; D is possibly TRBD2 (6 bases). The CDR3 totals 16 residues. Per the germline V gene, CDR1 is KGHSH and CDR2 is LQKENI. V was trimmed by 3 bases and J by 1 base, leaving 12 bases between them. CDR3 in DNA: TGTGCCAGCTCACCCCCCGGGCGGGGGAACACCGGGGAGCTGTTTTTT. Translation gives CASSPPGRGNTGELFF. The entire variable domain, with the rest obtained from reference TRBV18 and TRBJ2-2, is as follows: NAGVMQNPRHLVRRRGQEARLRCSPMKGHSHVYWYRQLPEEGLKFMVYLQKENIIDESGMPKERFSAEFPKEGPSILRIQQVVRGDSAAYFCASSPPGRGNTGELFFGEGSRLTVL.

The chain carries TRBV5-1 and TRBJ2-5, with D possibly TRBD2 on 5 matching bases. There are 15 residues in the CDR3. V shed 0 bases and J shed 2 bases, with 11 bases lying between them. Germline V CDR1 and CDR2: SGHRS, YFSETQ. CDR3 in DNA: TGCGCCAGCAGCTTGGTTCAGGAGGTACAAGAGACCCAGTACTTC. Translating it yields CASSLVQEVQETQYF.

This chain links TRBV4-2 with TRBJ2-5; D possibly matches TRBD1 or TRBD2 (5 bases each). CDR1 LGHNA and CDR2 YNFKEQ come from the germline V gene. The CDR3 sequence is 15 residues long. V was cut by 9 bases and J by 5 bases, with 22 bases left in between. The CDR3 coding sequence is TGTGCCAGGGGCCCCGGGACGTACTCCTGGGAGACCCAGTACTTC. Encoded protein: CARGPGTYSWETQYF.

This clonotype was seen a few times. This chain links TRBV20-1 with TRBJ1-1, with D possibly being TRBD1 (6 bases). The germline CDR1 and CDR2 sequences are DFQATT and SNEGSKA (reference sequence). The CDR3 runs 16 residues. The ends were cut back, 0 bases at V and 1 base at J, with 15 bases in the middle. The CDR3 sequence: CSARDFRGWENTEAFF. The CDR3 nucleotides are TGCAGTGCTAGAGATTTCAGGGGTTGGGAGAACACTGAAGCTTTCTTT.